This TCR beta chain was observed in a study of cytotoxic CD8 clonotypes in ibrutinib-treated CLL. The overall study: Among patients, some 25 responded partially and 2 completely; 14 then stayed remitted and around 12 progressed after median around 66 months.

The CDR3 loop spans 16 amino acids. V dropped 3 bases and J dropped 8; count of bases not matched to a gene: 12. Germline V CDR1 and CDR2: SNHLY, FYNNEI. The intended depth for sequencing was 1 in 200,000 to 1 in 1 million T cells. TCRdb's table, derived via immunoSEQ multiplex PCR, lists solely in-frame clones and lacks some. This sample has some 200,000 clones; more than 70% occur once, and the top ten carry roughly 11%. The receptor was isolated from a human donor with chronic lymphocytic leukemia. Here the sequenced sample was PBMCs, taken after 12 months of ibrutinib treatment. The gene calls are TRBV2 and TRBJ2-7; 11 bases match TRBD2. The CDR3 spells CASSDSGRAYRYQQYF. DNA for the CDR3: TGTGCCAGCAGTGATAGCGGGAGGGCTTATAGGTATCAGCAGTACTTC.